These 21 T cell receptor beta chains originate from one sample sequenced in a study of cytomegalovirus exposure and HLA in healthy donors. The PCR made use of 60 Vbeta and 13 Jbeta primers. Profiling relied on immunoSEQ multiplex PCR, and the TCRdb table lists in-frame clones only, not all of them. Among roughly 100,000 clones, 79% were seen once, and the ten largest hold approximately 4.3%. What was sequenced was PBMCs. The source of these receptors is a man aged 45-60 years in good health and CMV-seropositive.

The gene calls are TRBV19 and TRBJ1-2; D not resolved. Looked up from germline, CDR1 is LNHDA and CDR2 is SQIVND (reference sequence). The CDR3 has 15 amino acids. Between the trimmed V and J ends, which lost 5 bases and 0 bases, there was a span of 13 bases. The CDR3 DNA reads TGTGCCAGTAGTCTACAGACGGGAGCTAACTATGGCTACACCTTC. Its protein is CASSLQTGANYGYTF.

The chain recombines TRBV5-5 with TRBJ1-4; the D gene is possibly TRBD1 (6 bases). Germline V lookup: CDR1 SGHKS, CDR2 YYEKEE (reference sequence). CDR3 size: 17 residues. Trimming cost V 2 bases and J 4 bases, with 18 bases left between them. The DNA of the CDR3 is TGTGCCAGCAGCTTTTTTGTTGGGGGCAAGGGTAATGAAAAACTGTTTTTT. It translates to CASSFFVGGKGNEKLFF. Supplemented by reference TRBV5-5 and TRBJ1-4, the full variable domain reads DAGVTQSPTHLIKTRGQQVTLRCSPISGHKSVSWYQQVLGQGPQFIFQYYEKEERGRGNFPDRFSARQFPNYSSELNVNALLLGDSALYLCASSFFVGGKGNEKLFFGSGTQLSVL.

This clone has only one observation. This chain links TRBV28 with TRBJ2-7, with 8 bases matching TRBD1. The CDR3 sequence is 15 residues long. V lost 6 bases and J lost 0; bases outside the gene matches: 7. Germline CDR1 is MDHEN and CDR2 is SYDVKM. The CDR3 loop is CASRPGGSSSYEQYF. The CDR3 coding sequence is TGTGCCAGCAGGCCAGGGGGCTCAAGCTCCTACGAGCAGTACTTC.

The V call is TRBV5-1, the J call TRBJ1-1, with a possible D match to TRBD1 (6 bases). Trimming cost V 2 bases and J 8 bases, with 19 bases left between them. Looked up from germline, CDR1 is SGHRS and CDR2 is YFSETQ. This CDR3 is built from 15 residues. The CDR3 here is CASSFRGGEEVEAFF. DNA of the CDR3: TGCGCCAGCAGCTTTAGGGGGGGGGAGGAGGTGGAAGCTTTCTTT.

The count of this clone is one. The chain combines TRBV19 with TRBJ2-5; D call uncertain. The CDR3 runs 14 residues. The V end was cut by 5 bases, the J end by 2 bases, with 12 bases between. The germline V gene has CDR1 LNHDA and CDR2 SQIVND (reference sequence). CDR3 sequence reads: CASSGSQAQETQYF. The CDR3 DNA sequence: TGTGCCAGTAGTGGATCCCAGGCTCAAGAGACCCAGTACTTC.

The gene calls are TRBV18 and TRBJ1-3; 8 nucleotides agree with TRBD1. CDR3 length: 18 residues. CDR1 and CDR2 (germline): KGHSH, LQKENI. V was pared by 4 bases and J by 0 bases, with 11 bases of the junction left unmatched. The DNA for the CDR3 is TGTGCCAGCTCACTGACTCGACAGGGGACATCCTCTGGAAACACCATATATTTT. Its protein is CASSLTRQGTSSGNTIYF.

The chain employs TRBV15 and TRBJ2-3; tentatively, D is TRBD1 (6 bases). Looked up from germline, CDR1 is LNHNV and CDR2 is YYDKDF (reference sequence). The CDR3 is 15 residues long. V was shortened by 0 bases and J by 4 bases, with 11 bases between the two germline ends. CDR3 residues: CATSRDRTEADTQYF. CDR3 sequence (DNA): TGTGCCACCAGCAGAGATCGGACAGAGGCAGATACGCAGTATTTT.

J is TRBJ2-5 and V is TRBV7-2; no clear D. The germline V gene encodes CDR1 SGHTA and CDR2 FQGNSA. The CDR3 runs 12 residues. V dropped 6 bases and J dropped 4 bases, with 9 bases sitting between them. The CDR3 sequence is CASSFTLETQYF. CDR3 coding DNA: TGTGCCAGCAGTTTCACTCTAGAGACCCAGTACTTC.

The chain recombines TRBV6-4 with TRBJ1-1; TRBD1 agrees at 8 bases. J gave up 3 bases and V 6 bases, and 3 bases lay outside the gene matches. Germline CDR1 is MRHNA and CDR2 is SNTAGT. The CDR3 loop spans 13 amino acids. CDR3 sequence (DNA): TGTGCCAGCAGCGAGGACAGGGACACTGAAGCTTTCTTT. The encoded protein is CASSEDRDTEAFF.

The V call is TRBV27, the J call TRBJ2-1, with TRBD2 matching over 7 bases. This CDR3 has 13 amino acids. V lost 5 bases to trimming and J lost 7 bases; unmatched junction nucleotides: 5. CDR1 MNHEY and CDR2 SMNVEV come from the germline V gene (reference sequence). The CDR3 spells CASSSGIRNEQFF. CDR3 coding DNA: TGTGCCAGCAGTAGCGGGATTCGGAATGAGCAGTTCTTC.

This clone was seen a handful of times. The chain joins TRBV27 to TRBJ1-1; no definite D call. Germline V CDR1 and CDR2: MNHEY, SMNVEV (reference sequence). Trimming left V 2 bases short and J 5 bases short, with 9 bases between. The CDR3 spans 13 residues. In nucleotides, the CDR3 is TGTGCCAGCAGTTTAATGGGAGCTACTGAAGCTTTCTTT. It codes for CASSLMGATEAFF.

This sequence joins TRBV5-1 and TRBJ2-7; 12 bases line up with TRBD1. The CDR3 covers 15 residues. V was clipped by 4 bases and J by 7 bases; unmatched bases: 9. The germline CDR1 and CDR2 sequences are SGHRS and YFSETQ. The CDR3 protein is CASSPWGDRGHEQYF. The CDR3 nucleotides are TGCGCCAGCAGCCCTTGGGGGGACAGGGGGCATGAGCAGTACTTC.

The rearrangement links TRBV28 to TRBJ2-1; D possibly corresponds to TRBD1 (6 bases). The CDR3 is made up of 17 amino acids. Trimming removed 2 bases from V and 0 bases from J, with 14 bases in between. Looked up from germline, CDR1 is MDHEN and CDR2 is SYDVKM. The CDR3 DNA follows: TGTGCCAGCAGTTTAGAGGTGGGGGCTAGCTCCTACAATGAGCAGTTCTTC. It specifies CASSLEVGASSYNEQFF.

The chain couples TRBV30 to TRBJ1-1; tentatively, D is TRBD1 (5 bases). The CDR3 has 15 amino acids. V shed 2 bases and J shed 4 bases, with 17 bases lying between them. CDR1 and CDR2 from the germline V gene are GTSNPN and SVGIG (reference sequence). DNA for the CDR3: TGTGCCTGGAGTCCACTGGGACCGACTAGCACTGAAGCTTTCTTT. This translates into CAWSPLGPTSTEAFF.

The J gene is TRBJ2-7, the V gene TRBV27; D unresolved. The CDR3 has 15 residues. Deletions cut 3 bases from V and 4 bases from J, with 16 bases between. Germline CDR1 is MNHEY and CDR2 is SMNVEV (reference sequence). This CDR3 is CASSLYKQNLYEQYF. The CDR3 DNA sequence: TGTGCCAGCAGTTTGTATAAACAGAACCTATACGAGCAGTACTTC.

V usage is TRBV19 and J usage is TRBJ2-5, with a possible D match to TRBD1 (5 bases). The assigned J gene may be wrong: the sequence end matches TRBJ2-7 better. The CDR3 covers 13 residues. The germline V gene has CDR1 LNHDA and CDR2 SQIVND (reference sequence). The CDR3: CASSNGQSHEQYF. DNA for the CDR3: TGTGCCAGTAGTAACGGACAAAGCCACGAGCAGTACTTC.

This clone came up once. V and J are TRBV13 and TRBJ2-7; a possible D gene is TRBD2 (6 bases). CDR1 is PRHDT and CDR2 is FYEKMQ in the germline V gene (reference sequence). The CDR3 has 14 amino acids. The V end was cut by 1 base, the J end by 6 bases, with 13 bases between. CDR3 loop: CASSLVGGSGEQYF. CDR3 coding DNA: TGTGCCAGCAGCTTAGTGGGGGGTAGTGGCGAGCAGTACTTC.

The rearrangement joins TRBV6-5 to TRBJ2-1, with 7 bases that match TRBD2. The V gene's germline CDR1 is MNHEY and CDR2 SVGAGI. Germline trimming cut 6 bases from V and 10 bases from J; bases unmatched to any gene: 6. The CDR3 has 12 amino acids. CDR3 sequence: CASRRPGLEQFF. The DNA of the CDR3 is TGTGCCAGCAGACGTCCGGGACTAGAGCAGTTCTTC.

The chain is built from TRBV28 and TRBJ1-6; tentative D call: TRBD1 (6 bases). This CDR3 comprises 14 residues. Trimming cost V 6 bases and J 7 bases, with 13 bases left between them. Per germline, CDR1 MDHEN and CDR2 SYDVKM. Written as DNA, the CDR3 is TGTGCCAGCAGGGCGGGAGGGGGAAATTCACCCCTCCACTTT. Protein sequence: CASRAGGGNSPLHF.

This clone was counted once. The chain is built from TRBV19 and TRBJ2-5, with 9 bases aligning to TRBD1. The CDR3 is 15 residues long. Germline values: CDR1 LNHDA, CDR2 SQIVND (reference sequence). The V and J ends lost 5 bases and 4 bases, in that order; junction bases with no gene match: 8. This CDR3 is CASSHGTGRRETQYF. The CDR3 region has the DNA TGTGCCAGTAGTCACGGGACAGGGCGACGAGAGACCCAGTACTTC. The full variable domain, rest sourced from reference TRBV19 and TRBJ2-5, is DGGITQSPKYLFRKEGQNVTLSCEQNLNHDAMYWYRQDPGQGLRLIYYSQIVNDFQKGDIAEGYSVSREKKESFPLTVTSAQKNPTAFYLCASSHGTGRRETQYFGPGTRLLVL.

This rearrangement joins TRBV5-1 to TRBJ2-7, with TRBD2 identical over 8 bases. Germline trimming cut 0 bases from V and 5 bases from J; bases unmatched to any gene: 7. This CDR3 is 15 amino acids long. CDR1 SGHRS and CDR2 YFSETQ come from the germline V gene. This CDR3 reads CASSLGNREGNEQYF. CDR3 coding DNA: TGCGCCAGCAGCTTGGGTAATCGGGAGGGCAACGAGCAGTACTTC.